This T cell receptor (beta chain) was captured by sequencing in a study of response to subunit inactivated influenza vaccine. General study results and limits: New T cells are recruited in small numbers by each seasonal influenza vaccination, according to the authors' suggestion.

Using its own MiXCR run on the RT-PCR reads, TCRdb lists one record per CDR3 protein. The table shows roughly 670,000 distinct CDR3 sequences, with about 15% occurring only once. This clonotype has more than one count but fewer than ten. Its specificity is unknown. The CDR3 is 14 residues long. Germline CDR1 SNHLY, CDR2 FYNNEI. With V trimmed by 7 bases and J by 3 bases, 8 bases remained unmatched. Specimen: PBMCs from blood, collected about 14 days before vaccination. The source of this sequence is a man aged 50 or older who received an inactivated influenza vaccine. The chain couples TRBV2 to TRBJ2-5, with 7 bases that match TRBD2. CDR3 nucleotides: TGTGCCAGCACTGGCCGGGACTACGAAGAGACCCAGTACTTC. Its translation is CASTGRDYEETQYF. Full variable domain (missing parts from reference TRBV2 and TRBJ2-5): EPEVTQTPSHQVTQMGQEVILRCVPISNHLYFYWYRQILGQKVEFLVSFYNNEISEKSEIFDDQFSVERPDGSNFTLKIRSTKLEDSAMYFCASTGRDYEETQYFGPGTRLLVL.